The 30 T cell receptor beta chains presented below share a single source sample, sequenced in a study of blood T cell repertoires in COVID-19. The protocol was immunoSEQ multiplex PCR, while the TCRdb copy is restricted to in-frame clones and leaves out a portion. The profile shows approximately 340,000 clones, around 83% of them singletons. The specimen was peripheral blood. The receptor source for this set is a young man with active or convalescent COVID-19.

The V gene is TRBV11-3, the J gene TRBJ1-2; unclear D gene. Germline V lookup: CDR1 SGHNT, CDR2 YENEEA. Deletions cut 3 bases from V and 8 bases from J, with 13 bases between. The CDR3 runs to 13 residues. Here the CDR3 reads CASSLTSLGGYTF. The CDR3 DNA follows: TGTGCCAGCAGCTTGACTTCTCTCGGGGGCTACACCTTC. The entire variable domain, with the rest obtained from reference TRBV11-3 and TRBJ1-2, is as follows: EAGVVQSPRYKIIEKKQPVAFWCNPISGHNTLYWYLQNLGQGPELLIRYENEEAVDDSQLPKDRFSAERLKGVDSTLKIQPAELGDSAVYLCASSLTSLGGYTFGSGTRLTVV.

The V and J genes are TRBV30 and TRBJ2-1, with TRBD1 identical over 9 bases. CDR1 and CDR2 from the germline V gene are GTSNPN and SVGIG (reference sequence). The CDR3 spans 14 residues. The J segment lost 2 bases and the V segment lost 5 bases, leaving 4 bases of the junction unmatched. The DNA for the CDR3 is TGTGCCTGGGGGGGACAGGGTGCCTACAATGAGCAGTTCTTC. Translating it yields CAWGGQGAYNEQFF.

This chain uses TRBV13 with TRBJ1-4; tentatively, D is TRBD1 (5 bases). The germline V gene encodes CDR1 PRHDT and CDR2 FYEKMQ (reference sequence). The CDR3 has 13 amino acids. V was pared by 1 base and J by 5 bases, with 5 bases between. Here the CDR3 reads CASSLEGNEKLFF. For the CDR3, the DNA is TGTGCCAGCAGCTTAGAGGGGAATGAAAAACTGTTTTTT.

V is TRBV19 and J is TRBJ2-3; 8 bases are shared with TRBD2. Looked up from germline, CDR1 is LNHDA and CDR2 is SQIVND (reference sequence). This CDR3 contains 15 residues. The junction had 4 bases not matched to a gene; V was cut back by 5 bases and J by 0 bases. The CDR3 spells CASSLGLASTDTQYF. The CDR3 nucleotides are TGTGCCAGTAGTCTTGGACTAGCTAGCACAGATACGCAGTATTTT.

This clone was observed once. The V call is TRBV30, the J call TRBJ1-2, with 7 bases fitting TRBD1. Losses at the gene ends were 2 bases for V and 0 bases for J; bases not matched to a gene: 6. The germline V gene has CDR1 GTSNPN and CDR2 SVGIG (reference sequence). The CDR3 runs to 15 residues. CDR3 sequence: CAWSPPDRPNYGYTF. Here the CDR3 DNA reads TGTGCCTGGAGTCCGCCGGACAGGCCTAACTATGGCTACACCTTC.

V gene TRBV11-1 combines with J gene TRBJ1-3; D gene ambiguous. The CDR3 runs 14 residues. CDR1 and CDR2 (germline): SGHAT, FQDESV (reference sequence). V shed 6 bases and J shed 4 bases, with 13 bases lying between them. CDR3 loop: CASSLEAGGNTIYF. The CDR3 bases are TGTGCCAGCAGTTTGGAGGCGGGCGGAAACACCATATATTTT.

The chain employs TRBV11-2 and TRBJ2-5; perhaps TRBD2 as D (6 bases). The CDR3 length is 14 residues. From germline, CDR1 is SGHAT and CDR2 FQNNGV. V dropped 5 bases and J dropped 4 bases, with 14 bases sitting between them. The CDR3 loop is CASSVNPAGETQYF. CDR3 nucleotide sequence: TGTGCCAGCAGCGTAAATCCAGCGGGAGAGACCCAGTACTTC.

The chain combines TRBV4-3 with TRBJ2-1; 14 bases are shared with TRBD2. The V gene end was trimmed by 4 bases and the J gene end by 0 bases; junction bases not matched to a gene: 2. Germline CDR1 and CDR2: LGHNA and YSLEER. The CDR3 consists of 17 residues. As DNA, the CDR3 is TGCGCCAGCAGCCCAGGGACTAGCGGGAGCTCCTACAATGAGCAGTTCTTC. Translating gives CASSPGTSGSSYNEQFF.

This chain connects TRBV29-1 to TRBJ2-5, with D possibly being TRBD2 (7 bases). The V end was cut by 7 bases, the J end by 14 bases, with 26 bases between. The CDR3 covers 13 residues. The germline V gene encodes CDR1 SQVTM and CDR2 ANQGSEA. The CDR3 nucleotides are TGCAGCGCCGAACCGTCCGGGGGAAGGGGGGGATACTTC. Protein: CSAEPSGGRGGYF.

This clone was seen more than once but under ten times. The chain's CDR3 is CASSPNLMDEQFF. The CDR3 coding sequence is TGTGCCAGCAGCCCTAACTTGATGGATGAGCAGTTCTTC. The chain links TRBV7-2 to TRBJ2-1; no clear D gene. Germline CDR1 reads SGHTA; CDR2 reads FQGNSA. The ends were cut back, 5 bases at V and 8 bases at J, with 13 bases in the middle. The CDR3 is 13 residues long.

The table lists this clone with a count of one. The gene calls are TRBV6-6 and TRBJ2-3; 10 bases match TRBD2. CDR1 and CDR2 (germline): MNHNY, SVGAGI (reference sequence). J gave up 2 bases and V 7 bases, and 9 bases lay outside the gene matches. The CDR3 length is 16 residues. The CDR3 coding sequence is TGTGCCAGCAAGAGGCCCGGGACTAGCGACACAGATACGCAGTATTTT. Amino acids: CASKRPGTSDTDTQYF.

As concerns this clone: Compared with germline, one end of the junction differs, possibly owing to a read error. CDR3 sequence: CASRLGAGGETQYF. For the CDR3, the DNA is TGTGCCAGCAGGTTAGGGGCGGGAGGAGAGACCCAGTACTTC. The chain links TRBV11-2 to TRBJ2-5; 8 bases align to TRBD2. The CDR3 extends over 14 amino acids. Germline assignment: CDR1 SGHAT and CDR2 FQNNGV.

The V call is TRBV5-4, the J call TRBJ2-7, with 8 bases fitting TRBD2. The CDR3 extends over 13 amino acids. Trimming took 5 bases from V and 8 from J; bases not matched to a gene: 9. CDR1 SGHNT and CDR2 YYREEE come from the germline V gene (reference sequence). The DNA of the CDR3 is TGTGCCAGCAGTCTGGGCGGGGGGTTAAAGCAGTACTTC. Protein product: CASSLGGGLKQYF.

The gene calls are TRBV7-9 and TRBJ2-7; the D gene is possibly TRBD2 (5 bases). In germline, CDR1 is SEHNR, CDR2 FQNEAQ (reference sequence). V lost 4 bases, J lost 5 bases, and 15 bases lay in between. CDR3 length: 14 residues. CDR3: CASSSPPLAHEQYF. CDR3 DNA: TGTGCCAGCAGCTCCCCCCCCCTAGCTCACGAGCAGTACTTC.

The chain links TRBV4-1 to TRBJ1-5, with D uncertain. Germline V gene sequence: CDR1 MGHRA, CDR2 YSYEKL. The CDR3 has 13 residues. Trimming left V 0 bases short and J 6 bases short, with 6 bases between. The CDR3 coding sequence is TGCGCCAGCAGCCAAGATATCGGTCAGCCCCAGCATTTT. It translates to CASSQDIGQPQHF.

V and J are TRBV30 and TRBJ2-4; 10 bases align to TRBD2. After removal of 1 base from V and 0 bases from J, the junction contained 18 bases not matched to a gene. This CDR3 is built from 21 residues. CDR1 is GTSNPN and CDR2 is SVGIG in the germline V gene (reference sequence). The DNA of the CDR3 is TGTGCCTGGAGTGCCCGACCAGGACTAGCGGATAATTTTCTAGCCAAAAACATTCAGTACTTC. Its translation is CAWSARPGLADNFLAKNIQYF.

The chain uses TRBV5-1 and TRBJ2-5; D is unresolved. Germline V gene data show CDR1 as SGHRS and CDR2 as YFSETQ. V lost 1 base and J lost 5, with 9 bases in between. The CDR3 has 13 amino acids. The CDR3 spells CASSLFQRETQYF. The CDR3 DNA reads as TGCGCCAGCAGCTTGTTCCAACGGGAGACCCAGTACTTC.

The rearrangement uses TRBV5-1 and TRBJ2-1; D call uncertain. Germline loops: CDR1 SGHRS, CDR2 YFSETQ. V lost 3 bases and J 3 bases, leaving 4 bases between the germline ends. This CDR3 region has 12 residues. The CDR3 reads CASSSGYNEQFF. CDR3 coding DNA: TGCGCCAGCAGCTCCGGCTACAATGAGCAGTTCTTC. The whole variable domain, filled in from reference TRBV5-1 and TRBJ2-1, reads KAGVTQTPRYLIKTRGQQVTLSCSPISGHRSVSWYQQTPGQGLQFLFEYFSETQRNKGNFPGRFSGRQFSNSRSEMNVSTLELGDSALYLCASSSGYNEQFFGPGTRLTVL.

V and J are TRBV7-2 and TRBJ2-7, with TRBD1 matching 8 bases. The CDR3 contains 15 residues. CDR1 is SGHTA, CDR2 FQGNSA, per germline. V gave up 5 bases and J gave up 6 bases; unmatched junction bases: 12. CDR3 coding DNA: TGTGCCAGCAGCCCCGAAAGGTGGACAGGGAGCGAGCAGTACTTC. Translating gives CASSPERWTGSEQYF.

Worth noting for this clone: At the DNA level, this CDR3 is encoded by other sequences in the same sample as well. This chain links TRBV19 with TRBJ1-1, with D perhaps matching TRBD1 (5 bases). The CDR3 runs 13 residues. Germline V gene sequence: CDR1 LNHDA, CDR2 SQIVND (reference sequence). V lost 3 bases and J 4 bases, leaving 9 bases between the germline ends. CDR3 amino acids: CASSIRGSTEAFF. CDR3 bases: TGTGCCAGTAGTATTAGGGGCTCCACTGAAGCTTTCTTT.

This clone has only one observation. This chain connects TRBV29-1 to TRBJ2-3; 10 bases line up with TRBD1. The CDR3 is 14 residues long. Germline loops: CDR1 SQVTM, CDR2 ANQGSEA. Trimming cost V 6 bases and J 5 bases; bases outside gene matches: 8. CDR3 DNA: TGCAGCGTCGCCCGGGACAGGGGTAAAGATACGCAGTATTTT. Its protein product is CSVARDRGKDTQYF.

This clone is a singleton in its sample. The CDR3 spells CASGWTGDIETQYF. The CDR3 bases are TGTGCCAGTGGGTGGACAGGGGATATAGAGACCCAGTACTTC. The genes are TRBV19 and TRBJ2-5, with 9 nucleotides matching TRBD1. CDR1 and CDR2 from the germline V gene are LNHDA and SQIVND (reference sequence). V trimming: 8 bases; J trimming: 4 bases; junction bases outside the gene matches: 8. CDR3 length: 14 amino acids.

CDR3 loop: CSVGNRQYGYTF. The CDR3 nucleotides are TGCAGCGTTGGGAATCGACAGTATGGCTACACCTTC. The chain combines TRBV29-1 with TRBJ1-2; TRBD1 is a possible D gene (5 bases). V was shortened by 4 bases and J by 5 bases, with 11 bases between the two germline ends. CDR1 is SQVTM, CDR2 ANQGSEA, per germline. There are 12 residues in the CDR3. Looking up the rest from reference TRBV29-1 and TRBJ1-2 gives the full variable domain: SAVISQKPSRDICQRGTSLTIQCQVDSQVTMMFWYRQQPGQSLTLIATANQGSEATYESGFVIDKFPISRPNLTFSTLTVSNMSPEDSSIYLCSVGNRQYGYTFGSGTRLTVV.

The V and J genes are TRBV4-1 and TRBJ2-2; TRBD2 aligns across 14 bases. The trim removed 5 bases at V and 4 bases at J, leaving 3 bases unmatched. The CDR3 is made up of 16 amino acids. Germline CDR1 MGHRA, CDR2 YSYEKL. CDR3 sequence: CASSVTSGRATGELFF. The CDR3 bases are TGCGCCAGCAGCGTGACTAGCGGGAGGGCCACCGGGGAGCTGTTTTTT.

The V and J genes are TRBV4-2 and TRBJ1-1; TRBD1 might be the D (5 bases). Germline values: CDR1 LGHNA, CDR2 YNFKEQ. This CDR3 is 13 amino acids long. Trimming left V 4 bases short and J 3 bases short, with 9 bases between. CDR3: CASSPGGYTEAFF. The CDR3 DNA reads TGTGCCAGCAGCCCGGGGGGATACACTGAAGCTTTCTTT.

J is TRBJ2-7 and V is TRBV5-1; 12 bases align to TRBD2. The CDR3 totals 16 residues. V dropped 0 bases and J dropped 3; count of bases not matched to a gene: 4. Germline V gives CDR1 SGHRS, CDR2 YFSETQ. In DNA form, the CDR3 reads TGCGCCAGCAGCTTGGCAGGACTAGCGGGGAGCTACGAGCAGTACTTC. Protein sequence: CASSLAGLAGSYEQYF. Supplemented by reference TRBV5-1 and TRBJ2-7, the full variable domain reads KAGVTQTPRYLIKTRGQQVTLSCSPISGHRSVSWYQQTPGQGLQFLFEYFSETQRNKGNFPGRFSGRQFSNSRSEMNVSTLELGDSALYLCASSLAGLAGSYEQYFGPGTRLTVT.

This sequence joins TRBV5-1 and TRBJ2-7, with a tentative D call TRBD2 (5 bases). V dropped 0 bases and J dropped 11 bases, with 12 bases sitting between them. The CDR3 runs 12 residues. Germline V gene sequence: CDR1 SGHRS, CDR2 YFSETQ. The CDR3 sequence is CASSLGPRVKYF. In nucleotides, the CDR3 is TGCGCCAGCAGCTTGGGACCGAGGGTTAAGTACTTC.

The CDR3 coding sequence is TGTGCCAGCAGCTTAGAAGGGGGTTGGGGGCAGTTCTTC. It encodes CASSLEGGWGQFF. This chain uses TRBV11-2 with TRBJ2-1, with D perhaps TRBD1 (6 bases). V was shortened by 0 bases and J by 12 bases, with 12 bases between the two germline ends. CDR1 and CDR2 from the germline V gene are SGHAT and FQNNGV. This CDR3 spans 13 amino acids.

The chain is built from TRBV27 and TRBJ1-6, with a possible D match to TRBD1 (6 bases). CDR3 length equals 18 residues. Trimming took off 8 bases at V and 2 bases at J, with 22 bases between the two ends. Germline lookup yields CDR1 MNHEY and CDR2 SMNVEV (reference sequence). The CDR3 region is CASSKQGAPSPYNSPLHF. CDR3 DNA: TGTGCCAGCTCAAAACAGGGTGCCCCGTCCCCCTATAATTCACCCCTCCACTTT.

V usage is TRBV7-9 and J usage is TRBJ2-1, with TRBD2 identical over 10 bases. This CDR3 spans 15 amino acids. V was clipped by 3 bases and J by 7 bases; unmatched bases: 6. The germline V gene has CDR1 SEHNR and CDR2 FQNEAQ (reference sequence). In DNA, the CDR3 is TGTGCCAGCAGCTTCCTGAGCGGGGGGGAGAATGAGCAGTTCTTC. As protein: CASSFLSGGENEQFF.